This T cell receptor beta chain was captured by sequencing in a study of T cells in Graves' hyperthyroidism and ophthalmopathy. TCR beta CDR3 regions were amplified from RNA. With the HTBI primer set, the TCR CDR3 went through a first round of RT-PCR. TCRdb re-derived calls from the multiplex PCR reads in MiXCR, one entry per CDR3 protein. The repertoire holds about 200,000 distinct CDR3 sequences, with 15% to 20% as singletons. V lost 4 bases, J lost 3 bases, and 9 bases stayed unmatched. The CDR3 has 17 amino acids. Per the germline V gene, CDR1 is SGHAT and CDR2 is FQDESV (reference sequence). The V call is TRBV11-1, the J call TRBJ2-2, with 9 positions matching TRBD1. Sequencing input: blood. This receptor was obtained from a man over 45 with Graves' hyperthyroidism. In DNA, the CDR3 is TGTGCCAGCAGCTCAGAGGGACAGGGATGGGACACCGGGGAGCTGTTTTTT. It translates to CASSSEGQGWDTGELFF.